What follows describes a single T cell receptor (beta chain). The antigen remains undetermined. Using its own MiXCR run on the 5' RACE reads, TCRdb lists one record per CDR3 protein. Among approximately 330,000 distinct CDR3 sequences listed, approximately 12% were seen once. The data stem from a study of T cells after yellow fever vaccination. Study-level information: SMART-Seq v4 Ultra Low Input handled preparation of low-cell-number fractions.

Trimming pared 0 bases from V and 13 bases from J, leaving 21 bases between. Germline lookup yields CDR1 MGHRA and CDR2 YSYEKL. This CDR3 has 15 amino acids. Regarding the study as a whole: Once the booster was given, most primary-vaccination clones reappeared, at about 96% for CD4 and 88% for CD8.

The receptor was isolated from a man aged 18 to 29 who received the YFV17D yellow fever vaccine. The chain uses TRBV4-1 and TRBJ2-5, with a tentative D call TRBD2 (6 bases). This material consisted of CD4+ T cells sorted from PBMCs, taken 15 days after the yellow fever booster vaccination. The CDR3 loop is CASSQDGPRDSLVYF. The CDR3 nucleotides read TGCGCCAGCAGCCAAGACGGCCCCCGGGACTCCCTCGTGTACTTC.